These 14 T cell receptor beta chains came from one sample sequenced in a study of blood T cell repertoires in COVID-19. The table came from immunoSEQ multiplex PCR; TCRdb's copy has only in-frame clones and leaves some out. The sample lists under 200,000 clones; about 85% were seen once. Sequenced: peripheral blood. Receptor source: a man in his sixties with acute or convalescent COVID-19.

This rearrangement joins TRBV18 to TRBJ2-5; TRBD2 is a possible D gene (6 bases). Germline V gene lookup returns CDR1 KGHSH and CDR2 LQKENI. The CDR3 is 13 residues long. The V end lost 3 bases, the J end lost 5 bases, and 10 bases lay between the germline ends. CDR3 region: CASSPRGGETQYF. In nucleotides, the CDR3 is TGTGCCAGCTCACCCCGGGGAGGTGAGACCCAGTACTTC.

V and J are TRBV14 and TRBJ1-1; weak D call: TRBD1 (6 bases). V was trimmed by 4 bases and J by 0 bases, leaving 12 bases between them. The CDR3 has 15 amino acids. The germline CDR1 and CDR2 sequences are SGHDN and FVKESK. In DNA, the CDR3 is TGTGCCAGCAGCCGAGGACAGTTAATGAACACTGAAGCTTTCTTT. It translates to CASSRGQLMNTEAFF.

The chain couples TRBV7-8 to TRBJ1-1, with TRBD1 matching 7 bases. The V gene end was trimmed by 5 bases and the J gene end by 4 bases; junction bases not matched to a gene: 16. Germline CDR1 and CDR2: SGHVS and FQNEAQ. This CDR3 is built from 17 residues. The CDR3 here is CASSLTYGTDSSTEAFF. Written as DNA, the CDR3 is TGTGCCAGCAGCCTTACGTATGGGACAGACAGTAGCACTGAAGCTTTCTTT.

The chain is built from TRBV7-3 and TRBJ2-6; tentative D call: TRBD2 (5 bases). CDR3 length: 15 amino acids. V lost 3 bases to trimming and J lost 0 bases, with 6 bases between them. CDR1 is SGHTA, CDR2 FQGTGA, per germline. This CDR3 is CASSFRGSGANVLTF. The CDR3 DNA is TGTGCCAGCAGCTTCCGGGGCTCTGGGGCCAACGTCCTGACTTTC. Using reference TRBV7-3 and TRBJ2-6 for the parts outside the CDR3, the full variable domain is GAGVSQTPSNKVTEKGKYVELRCDPISGHTALYWYRQSLGQGPEFLIYFQGTGAADDSGLPNDRFFAVRPEGSVSTLKIQRTERGDSAVYLCASSFRGSGANVLTFGAGSRLTVL.

The V call is TRBV7-6, the J call TRBJ1-2; D may be TRBD1 (5 bases). CDR3 length: 13 residues. CDR1 is SGHVS, CDR2 FNYEAQ, per germline. Trimming removed 1 base at V and 5 bases at J, with 8 bases between. Here the CDR3 DNA reads TGTGCCAGCAGCTTAGTAACAGGATATGGCTACACCTTC. Amino acids: CASSLVTGYGYTF. Full variable domain (rest looked up from reference TRBV7-6 and TRBJ1-2): GAGVSQSPRYKVTKRGQDVALRCDPISGHVSLYWYRQALGQGPEFLTYFNYEAQQDKSGLPNDRFSAERPEGSISTLTIQRTEQRDSAMYRCASSLVTGYGYTFGSGTRLTVV.

Only one count was recorded for this clone. The rearrangement links TRBV5-1 to TRBJ1-4; 7 nucleotides agree with TRBD1. Losses at the gene ends were 3 bases for V and 4 bases for J; bases not matched to a gene: 3. The CDR3 is 14 amino acids. Germline assignment: CDR1 SGHRS and CDR2 YFSETQ. CDR3 nucleotides: TGCGCCAGCAGCTCTGGGACAGTTAATGAAAAACTGTTTTTT. Its protein product is CASSSGTVNEKLFF.

V usage is TRBV27 and J usage is TRBJ1-4, with D perhaps matching TRBD1 (6 bases). CDR1 MNHEY and CDR2 SMNVEV come from the germline V gene (reference sequence). This CDR3 contains 13 residues. V was shortened by 5 bases and J by 13 bases, with 17 bases between the two germline ends. The CDR3 sequence: CASSTWDIRRLFF. The DNA of the CDR3 is TGTGCCAGCAGTACCTGGGACATCCGGAGACTGTTTTTT.

CDR3 sequence reads: CATSRVRGTYEQYF. DNA for the CDR3: TGTGCCACCAGCAGAGTCAGGGGGACCTACGAGCAGTACTTC. V is TRBV15 and J is TRBJ2-7; 7 bases align to TRBD1. V dropped 1 base and J dropped 2; count of bases not matched to a gene: 2. This CDR3 has 14 amino acids. The germline gives CDR1 LNHNV, CDR2 YYDKDF (reference sequence).

The chain uses TRBV18 and TRBJ1-3; D may be TRBD1 (5 bases). This CDR3 is built from 15 residues. The germline V gene has CDR1 KGHSH and CDR2 LQKENI. Trimming pared 6 bases from V and 2 bases from J, leaving 14 bases between. CDR3 sequence (DNA): TGTGCCAGCTCTCCCCGGGACTTTACTGGAAACACCATATATTTT. It codes for CASSPRDFTGNTIYF.

This chain links TRBV5-1 with TRBJ1-1; the D gene is possibly TRBD1 (6 bases). Germline-derived CDR1 and CDR2 are SGHRS and YFSETQ. V was shortened by 4 bases and J by 8 bases, with 15 bases between the two germline ends. This CDR3 comprises 13 residues. The chain's CDR3 is CASSLESGAEAFF. The CDR3 nucleotides read TGCGCCAGCAGCCTGGAGTCAGGGGCCGAAGCTTTCTTT.

The V and J genes are TRBV30 and TRBJ1-5; D is ambiguous. CDR1 GTSNPN and CDR2 SVGIG come from the germline V gene (reference sequence). The CDR3 runs to 14 residues. Trimming shortened V by 2 bases and J by 2 bases, and 10 bases separated the two germline ends. DNA of the CDR3: TGTGCCTGGAGTTCCCCAGTTGGCAATCAGCCCCAGCATTTT. Its translation is CAWSSPVGNQPQHF.

This chain uses TRBV5-4 with TRBJ1-2, with 7 bases identical to TRBD1. Trimming at V came to 2 bases and at J to 4 bases, leaving 2 bases not matched to a gene. The germline CDR1 and CDR2 sequences are SGHNT and YYREEE (reference sequence). The length of the CDR3 is 13 residues. The CDR3 spells CASSFGDSYGYTF. CDR3 nucleotide sequence: TGTGCCAGCAGCTTCGGGGACAGCTATGGCTACACCTTC.

This clone was counted once. The chain links TRBV5-1 to TRBJ1-4; 7 nucleotides match TRBD1. Per germline, CDR1 SGHRS and CDR2 YFSETQ. There are 15 residues in the CDR3. J lost 6 bases, V lost 0 bases, and 5 bases had no gene match. The CDR3 DNA reads TGCGCCAGCAGCTTGGAAGGGGGCGAGGATGAAAAACTGTTTTTT. This sequence encodes CASSLEGGEDEKLFF.

This sequence joins TRBV18 and TRBJ2-7, with a possible D match to TRBD1 (6 bases). CDR3 length: 15 amino acids. CDR1 and CDR2 from the germline V gene are KGHSH and LQKENI. V lost 0 bases and J lost 0, with 9 bases in between. The CDR3 here is CASSPPNRVSYEQYF. In DNA form, the CDR3 reads TGTGCCAGCTCACCACCGAACAGGGTCTCCTACGAGCAGTACTTC.